This T cell receptor (beta chain) was documented in a study of human T cells and chemical hapten exposure. TCRdb re-called the 5' RACE reads with MiXCR, one entry per CDR3 protein. The profile shows under 100,000 distinct CDR3 sequences, less than 20% of them singletons. From germline, CDR1 is ENHRY and CDR2 SYGVKD. Trimming took off 4 bases at V and 4 bases at J, with 11 bases between the two ends. This CDR3 comprises 14 residues. Unfractionated whole blood was the source of the extracted total RNA. The chain joins TRBV10-3 to TRBJ1-3; the D gene is possibly TRBD1 (6 bases). The clonotype was recovered from a female donor in good health. CDR3 nucleotides: TGTGCCATCAGTGGAACAGGGAGCGGAAACACCATATATTTT. Encoded protein: CAISGTGSGNTIYF.